One and the same sample provided the 9 T cell receptor beta chains below, sequenced in a study of CD8 T cells in ankylosing spondylitis. Findings and limits, study-wide: In ankylosing spondylitis blood, a motif of seven to nine highly homologous TCR beta variants appeared characteristic.

Their antigens remain unidentified. In TCRdb, the 5' RACE reads were re-called with MiXCR into one record per CDR3 protein. The data show about 540,000 distinct CDR3 sequences, approximately 12% seen once. The sequenced material came from blood, either unsorted or a sorted T cell fraction (not recorded which). These receptor sequences come from a male donor with ankylosing spondylitis.

This rearrangement joins TRBV11-2 to TRBJ1-2, with 9 bases lining up with TRBD1. V was clipped by 5 bases and J by 0 bases; unmatched bases: 4. The CDR3 is 15 residues long. Germline V gene lookup returns CDR1 SGHAT and CDR2 FQNNGV. The CDR3 spells CASSERTGANYGYTF. DNA for the CDR3: TGTGCCAGCAGCGAACGGACAGGGGCTAACTATGGCTACACCTTC.

This clonotype was counted a few times. CDR3 coding DNA: TGCGCCAGCAGCTTGGACTACGCGTCTAAGTCCCTCCACTTT. It is translated as CASSLDYASKSLHF. The chain is built from TRBV5-1 and TRBJ1-6; D is uncertain. V was clipped by 0 bases and J by 14 bases, with 15 bases between them. CDR3 length equals 14 residues. The V gene's germline CDR1 is SGHRS and CDR2 YFSETQ.

This clonotype was counted only a few times. V is TRBV20-1 and J is TRBJ2-3; 10 bases map to TRBD2. This CDR3 is built from 15 residues. V shed 2 bases, J shed 4 bases, and the junction held 6 bases outside the gene matches. Germline loops: CDR1 DFQATT, CDR2 SNEGSKA (reference sequence). CDR3 amino acids: CSARSLAGVPDTQYF. CDR3 nucleotide sequence: TGCAGTGCTAGAAGCCTAGCGGGAGTCCCAGATACGCAGTATTTT.

There are many counts of this clonotype. The chain has TRBV12-3 or TRBV12-4 and TRBJ2-1; 11 nucleotides line up with TRBD2. The CDR3 totals 13 residues. After removal of 8 bases from V and 9 bases from J, the junction contained 6 bases not matched to a gene. CDR3 sequence: CASQLAGDGEQFF. The CDR3 region has the DNA TGTGCCAGCCAACTAGCGGGAGACGGTGAGCAGTTCTTC.

The rearrangement joins TRBV19 to TRBJ2-2, with 9 bases that match TRBD2. The ends lost 7 bases at V and 8 bases at J; junction bases unmatched: 14. The germline V gene has CDR1 LNHDA and CDR2 SQIVND (reference sequence). The CDR3 sequence is 16 residues long. Here the CDR3 reads CASTSGAGGPLGELFF. The CDR3 DNA reads TGTGCCAGTACCTCTGGGGCGGGAGGGCCCCTTGGGGAGCTGTTTTTT.

The chain is built from TRBV24-1 and TRBJ2-1; TRBD2 matches 9 bases. CDR1 and CDR2 from the germline V gene are KGHDR and SFDVKD. Trimming cost V 4 bases and J 5 bases; bases outside gene matches: 8. There are 16 residues in the CDR3. The CDR3 DNA reads TGTGCCACCAGTGAAGCAGGGGCGGGAGGGGACAATGAGCAGTTCTTC. Its translation: CATSEAGAGGDNEQFF.

The chain recombines TRBV20-1 with TRBJ2-1; tentative D call: TRBD2 (6 bases). The CDR3 extends over 15 amino acids. Trimming cost V 2 bases and J 0 bases, with 11 bases left between them. Germline CDR1 is DFQATT and CDR2 is SNEGSKA (reference sequence). The DNA of the CDR3 is TGCAGTGCTAGACTAGGGAGGAGCTCCTACAATGAGCAGTTCTTC. It codes for CSARLGRSSYNEQFF.

The V call is TRBV6-5, the J call TRBJ2-5; D not certain. The CDR3 extends over 14 amino acids. Germline CDR1 reads MNHEY; CDR2 reads SVGAGI. V lost 3 bases and J 2 bases, leaving 10 bases between the germline ends. CDR3 protein: CASSYRAGQETQYF. CDR3 DNA sequence: TGTGCCAGCAGTTATAGGGCAGGACAAGAGACCCAGTACTTC.

The V call is TRBV5-1, the J call TRBJ1-1; D ambiguous. This CDR3 contains 15 residues. Trimming cost V 0 bases and J 0 bases, with 9 bases left between them. The germline CDR1 and CDR2 sequences are SGHRS and YFSETQ. CDR3 sequence reads: CASSLGLYMNTEAFF. The CDR3 DNA reads as TGCGCCAGCAGCTTGGGTCTCTACATGAACACTGAAGCTTTCTTT.